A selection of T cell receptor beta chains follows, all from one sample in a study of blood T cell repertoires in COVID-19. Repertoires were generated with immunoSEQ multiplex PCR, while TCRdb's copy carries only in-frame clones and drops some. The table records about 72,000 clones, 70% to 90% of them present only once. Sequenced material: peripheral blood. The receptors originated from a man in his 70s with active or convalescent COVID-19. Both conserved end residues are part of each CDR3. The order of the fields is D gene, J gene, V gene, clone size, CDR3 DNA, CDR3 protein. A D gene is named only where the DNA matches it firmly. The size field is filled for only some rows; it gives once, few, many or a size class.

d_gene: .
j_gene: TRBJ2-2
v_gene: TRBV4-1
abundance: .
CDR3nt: TGCGCCAGCAGCCAATTTACAGGCAATTTGGCCGGGGAGCTGTTTTTT
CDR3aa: CASSQFTGNLAGELFF

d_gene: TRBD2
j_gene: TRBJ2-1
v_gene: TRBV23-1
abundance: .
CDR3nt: TGCGCCAGCAGAACCGGACTAGCGGGATTCAATGAGCAGTTCTTC
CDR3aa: CASRTGLAGFNEQFF

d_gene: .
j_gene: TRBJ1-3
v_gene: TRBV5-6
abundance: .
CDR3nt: TGTGCCAGCAGCTTGGATCGGGGATCTGGAAACACCATATATTTT
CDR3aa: CASSLDRGSGNTIYF

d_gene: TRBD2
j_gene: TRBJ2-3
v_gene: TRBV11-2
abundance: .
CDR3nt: TGTGCCAGCAGCTTAGCTAGCGGGAGCGCAGATACGCAGTATTTT
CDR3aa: CASSLASGSADTQYF

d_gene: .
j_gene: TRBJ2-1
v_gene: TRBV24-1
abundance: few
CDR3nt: TGTGCCACCAGTGATTATGGACACGATGAGCAGTTCTTC
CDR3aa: CATSDYGHDEQFF

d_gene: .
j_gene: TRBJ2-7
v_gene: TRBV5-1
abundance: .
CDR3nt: TGCGCCAGCACCGAGCTTAGAGGGAGCTCCTACGAGCAGTACTTC
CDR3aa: CASTELRGSSYEQYF

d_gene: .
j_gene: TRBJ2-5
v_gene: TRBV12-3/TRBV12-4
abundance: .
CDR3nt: TGTGCCAGCAGCCGCGGGCGGGCTGAGACCCAGTACTTC
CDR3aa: CASSRGRAETQYF

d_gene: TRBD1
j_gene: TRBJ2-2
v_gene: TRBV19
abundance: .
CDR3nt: TGTGCCAGTAGGGTGGGACAGTTCACCGGGGAGCTGTTTTTT
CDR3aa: CASRVGQFTGELFF

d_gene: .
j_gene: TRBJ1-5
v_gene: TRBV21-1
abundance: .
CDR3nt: TGTGCCAGCAGCAAACGGAATCAGCCCCAGCATTTT
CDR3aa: CASSKRNQPQHF

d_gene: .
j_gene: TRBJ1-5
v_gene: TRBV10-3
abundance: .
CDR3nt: TGTGCCTCAACAGGGACAACAGATCAGCCCCAGCATTTT
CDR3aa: CASTGTTDQPQHF

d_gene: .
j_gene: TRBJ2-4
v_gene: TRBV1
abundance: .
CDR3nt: TGCACCAGCAGCCTCCGGAGAACTAGCGGGACCAAAAACATTCAGTACTTC
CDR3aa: CTSSLRRTSGTKNIQYF

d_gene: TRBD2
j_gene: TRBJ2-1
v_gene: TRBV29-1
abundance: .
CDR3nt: TGCAGCGTTGAAGGGCTAGCGGGAGGACAGCAGTTCTTC
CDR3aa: CSVEGLAGGQQFF

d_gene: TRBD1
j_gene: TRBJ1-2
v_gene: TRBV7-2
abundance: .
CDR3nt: TGTGCCAGCAGCTTAAGGACAGGGGGTAACTATGGCTACACCTTC
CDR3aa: CASSLRTGGNYGYTF

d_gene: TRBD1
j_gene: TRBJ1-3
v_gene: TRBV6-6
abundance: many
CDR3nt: TGTGCCAGCAGTGGACAGGGCCCGAGCTCTGGAAACACCATATATTTT
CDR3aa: CASSGQGPSSGNTIYF

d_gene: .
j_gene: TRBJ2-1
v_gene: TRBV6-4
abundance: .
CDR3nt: TGTGCCAGCAGTGACGCGGGGGCTAGCGGAGCCTTGGTACATGAGCAGTTCTTC
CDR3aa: CASSDAGASGALVHEQFF

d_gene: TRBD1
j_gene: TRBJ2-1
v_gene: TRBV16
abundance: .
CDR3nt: TGTGCCAGCACCCCAGGGGGCGCGCACAACAATGAGCAGTTCTTC
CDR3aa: CASTPGGAHNNEQFF

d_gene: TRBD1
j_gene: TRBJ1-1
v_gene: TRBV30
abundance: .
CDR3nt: TGTGCCGTCGTCCCGGGACAGGGGATGAACACTGAAGCTTTCTTT
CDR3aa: CAVVPGQGMNTEAFF

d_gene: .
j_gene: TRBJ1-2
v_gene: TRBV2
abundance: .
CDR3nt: TGTGCCAGCAGTGAACTTGGGAGTTATGGCTACACCTTC
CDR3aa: CASSELGSYGYTF

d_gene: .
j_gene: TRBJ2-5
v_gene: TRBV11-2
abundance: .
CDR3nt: TGTGCCAGCAGCTTAATGAGGGGAGGGACCCAGTACTTC
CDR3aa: CASSLMRGGTQYF

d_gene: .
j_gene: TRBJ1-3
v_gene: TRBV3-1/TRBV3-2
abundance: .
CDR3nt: TGTGCCAGCAGCCAAGGCGCAATAACTCTAACCGGGGGAAACACCATATATTTT
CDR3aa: CASSQGAITLTGGNTIYF

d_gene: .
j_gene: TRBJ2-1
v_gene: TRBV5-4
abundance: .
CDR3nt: TGTGCCAGCAGCTTAATCAGCTCCTACAATGAGCAGTTCTTC
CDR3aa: CASSLISSYNEQFF

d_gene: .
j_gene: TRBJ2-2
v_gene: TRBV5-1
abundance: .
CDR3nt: TGCGCCAGCAGCCCTACTAGTACCGGGGAGCTGTTTTTT
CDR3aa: CASSPTSTGELFF

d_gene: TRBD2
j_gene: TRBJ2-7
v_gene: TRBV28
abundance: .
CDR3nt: TGTGCCAGCAGTTCCGGGACTAGCGTGAGCTCCTACGAGCAGTACTTC
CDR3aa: CASSSGTSVSSYEQYF

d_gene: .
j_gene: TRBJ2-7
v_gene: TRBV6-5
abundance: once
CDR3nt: TGTGCCAGCAGTCTGACAGCCGAATCCTACGAGCAGTACTTC
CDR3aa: CASSLTAESYEQYF

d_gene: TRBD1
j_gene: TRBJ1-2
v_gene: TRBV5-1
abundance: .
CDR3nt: TGCGCCAGCAGCCGGCCGGGACAGGGGGTCAATGGCTACACCTTC
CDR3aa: CASSRPGQGVNGYTF

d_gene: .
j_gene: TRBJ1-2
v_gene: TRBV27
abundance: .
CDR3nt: TGTGCCAGCAGATGGGGGCAGGGAAACTATGGCTACACCTTC
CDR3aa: CASRWGQGNYGYTF

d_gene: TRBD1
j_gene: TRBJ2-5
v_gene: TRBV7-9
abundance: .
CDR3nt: TGTGCCAGCAGCCCCCGACAGGGATCGGGGACCCAGTACTTC
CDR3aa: CASSPRQGSGTQYF

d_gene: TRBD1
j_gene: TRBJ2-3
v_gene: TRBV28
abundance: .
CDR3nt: TGTGCCAGCAACACGGGGACAGTGATCAGGCGGGATACGCAGTATTTT
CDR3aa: CASNTGTVIRRDTQYF

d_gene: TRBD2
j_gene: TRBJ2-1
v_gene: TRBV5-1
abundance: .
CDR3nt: TGCGCCAGCAGCTTTAGCGGGGGACCCAATGAGCAGTTCTTC
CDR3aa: CASSFSGGPNEQFF

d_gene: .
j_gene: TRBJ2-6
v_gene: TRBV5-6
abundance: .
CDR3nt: TGTGCCAGCAGCTTGGCCCGGGACTCTGGGGCCAACGTCCTGACTTTC
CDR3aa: CASSLARDSGANVLTF

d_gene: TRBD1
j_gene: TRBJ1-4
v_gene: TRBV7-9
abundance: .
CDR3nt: TGTGCCAGCAGCCCGGGACAGGGTAATGAAAAACTGTTTTTT
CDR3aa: CASSPGQGNEKLFF

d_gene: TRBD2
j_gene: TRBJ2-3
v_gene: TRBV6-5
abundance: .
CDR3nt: TGTGCCAGCAGTTCTTGGCGGGAGTTGAGCACAGATACGCAGTATTTT
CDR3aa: CASSSWRELSTDTQYF

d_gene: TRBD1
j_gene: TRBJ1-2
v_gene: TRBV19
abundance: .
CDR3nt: TGTGCCAGTAGTCTATGGGACAGAAATAACTATGGCTACACCTTC
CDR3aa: CASSLWDRNNYGYTF

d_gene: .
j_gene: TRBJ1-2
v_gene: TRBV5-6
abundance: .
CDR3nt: TGTGCCAGCAGCTTGGGCGCCAACCTATATGGCTACACCTTC
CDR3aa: CASSLGANLYGYTF

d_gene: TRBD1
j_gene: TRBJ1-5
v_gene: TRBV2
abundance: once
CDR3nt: TGTGCCAGCAGCGGGACGGGACAGGGCGCTCAGCCCCAGCATTTT
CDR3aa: CASSGTGQGAQPQHF

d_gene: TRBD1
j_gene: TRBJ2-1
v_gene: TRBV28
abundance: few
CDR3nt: TGTGCCAGCAGTGCCATGCGGGGACAGGGGTACAATGAGCAGTTCTTC
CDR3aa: CASSAMRGQGYNEQFF

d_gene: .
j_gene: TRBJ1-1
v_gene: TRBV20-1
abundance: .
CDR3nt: TGCAGCCCCGGTTACACTGAAGCTTTCTTT
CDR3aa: CSPGYTEAFF

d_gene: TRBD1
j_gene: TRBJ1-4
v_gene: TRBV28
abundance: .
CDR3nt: TGTGCCAGCAGTTCGATAACCGGGACAGACATTTGGCGACTGTTTTTT
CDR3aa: CASSSITGTDIWRLFF

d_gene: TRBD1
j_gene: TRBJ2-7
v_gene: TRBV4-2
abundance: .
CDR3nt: TGTGCCAGCAGCCAAGGAGGGGGACAGGCGTGGAGCGAGCAGTACTTC
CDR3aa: CASSQGGGQAWSEQYF

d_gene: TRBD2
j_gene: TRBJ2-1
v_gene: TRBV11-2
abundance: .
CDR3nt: TGTGCCAGCAGCTTACGACCTAGCGGCAATGAGCAGTTCTTC
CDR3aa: CASSLRPSGNEQFF